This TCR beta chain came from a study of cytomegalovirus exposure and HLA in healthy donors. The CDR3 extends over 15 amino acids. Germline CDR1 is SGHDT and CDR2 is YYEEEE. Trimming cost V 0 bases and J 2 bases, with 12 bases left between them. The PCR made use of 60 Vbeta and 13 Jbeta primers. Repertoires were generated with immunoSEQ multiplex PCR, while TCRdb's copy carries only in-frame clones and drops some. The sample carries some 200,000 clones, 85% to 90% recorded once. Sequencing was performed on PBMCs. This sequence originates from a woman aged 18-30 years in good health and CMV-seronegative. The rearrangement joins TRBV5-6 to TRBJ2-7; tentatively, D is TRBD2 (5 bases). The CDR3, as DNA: TGTGCCAGCAGCTTGGGTACGGGGTGGACCTACGAGCAGTACTTC. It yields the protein CASSLGTGWTYEQYF.